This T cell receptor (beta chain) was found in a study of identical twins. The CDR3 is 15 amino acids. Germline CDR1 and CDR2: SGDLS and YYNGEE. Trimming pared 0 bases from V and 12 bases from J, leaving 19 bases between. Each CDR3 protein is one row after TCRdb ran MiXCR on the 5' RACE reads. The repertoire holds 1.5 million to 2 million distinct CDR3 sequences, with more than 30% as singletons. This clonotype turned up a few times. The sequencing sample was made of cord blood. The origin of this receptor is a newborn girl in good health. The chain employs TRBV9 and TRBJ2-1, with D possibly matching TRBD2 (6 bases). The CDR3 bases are TGTGCCAGCAGCGTAGGGGTAGCGGACCACGAAATGCAGTTCTTC. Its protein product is CASSVGVADHEMQFF.